The text below deals with one TCR beta chain. This entry belongs to a study of blood T cell repertoires in COVID-19. Trimming pared 2 bases from V and 6 bases from J, leaving 11 bases between. Germline values: CDR1 SQVTM, CDR2 ANQGSEA. The CDR3 extends over 13 amino acids. TCRdb keeps only in-frame clones here, not all; method: immunoSEQ multiplex PCR. The sample carries more than 300,000 clones, 88% recorded once. The chain recombines TRBV29-1 with TRBJ1-5; D gene uncertain. The sequencing input was PBMCs or T cells enriched from blood (not recorded which). This TCR was sampled from a woman between 18 and 29 years old who had recovered from COVID-19. CDR3 sequence: CSVEYGSGQPQHF. As DNA, the CDR3 is TGCAGCGTTGAATATGGGAGTGGTCAGCCCCAGCATTTT.